The T cell receptor (beta chain) under discussion was sequenced for a study of T cell repertoires in cytomegalovirus infection. TCRdb reanalysed the reads using MiXCR and keeps one entry per CDR3 protein. The sample lists 360,000 or so distinct CDR3 sequences; about 34% were seen once. As for this clonotype: Antigen specificity is unknown.

The CDR3 loop spans 16 amino acids. The germline CDR1 and CDR2 sequences are MDHEN and SYDVKM. V lost 5 bases and J lost 5, with 21 bases in between. This TCR came from a human donor in good health (CMV status not recorded). Some clones in this sample may be carry-over from other donors' samples. The source material was cultured PBMCs, sampled from culture after CMV antigen stimulation. The rearrangement joins TRBV28 to TRBJ1-1; D remains ambiguous. The CDR3 loop is CASSIAAGKGGTEAFF. For the CDR3, the DNA is TGTGCCAGCAGTATCGCGGCGGGGAAGGGAGGGACTGAAGCTTTCTTT.